This T cell receptor (beta chain) was captured by sequencing in a study of shared clonotypes between healthy human individuals. This clone has only a few counts. Other DNA sequences within the sample encode an identical CDR3. The genomic DNA of each subset was split evenly across several immunoSEQ plates. Authors' processing steps: Filtering of immunoSEQ junctional sequences could not match full-length read filtering. The protocol was immunoSEQ multiplex PCR, while the TCRdb copy is restricted to in-frame clones and leaves out a portion. V, J and clone size derive from that table, while D and trimming were established from the DNA sequence. The sample holds a few million clones, roughly 93% seen once. Each sample came from a Caucasian adult donor living in Nashville, Tennessee. This TCR derives from a man between 18 and 35 years old in good health. Some clones in this sample may be carry-over from other donors' samples. Sequences were obtained from naive CD4+ T cells from PBMCs. Subset: CD45RA+ positively selected.

The CDR3 reads CASSPQGTANQPQHF. CDR3 DNA sequence: TGTGCCAGCTCACCACAGGGGACGGCCAATCAGCCCCAGCATTTT. V usage is TRBV18 and J usage is TRBJ1-5, with D possibly being TRBD1 (5 bases). The CDR3 is 15 residues long. Looked up from germline, CDR1 is KGHSH and CDR2 is LQKENI. The ends were cut back, 1 base at V and 3 bases at J, with 10 bases in the middle.